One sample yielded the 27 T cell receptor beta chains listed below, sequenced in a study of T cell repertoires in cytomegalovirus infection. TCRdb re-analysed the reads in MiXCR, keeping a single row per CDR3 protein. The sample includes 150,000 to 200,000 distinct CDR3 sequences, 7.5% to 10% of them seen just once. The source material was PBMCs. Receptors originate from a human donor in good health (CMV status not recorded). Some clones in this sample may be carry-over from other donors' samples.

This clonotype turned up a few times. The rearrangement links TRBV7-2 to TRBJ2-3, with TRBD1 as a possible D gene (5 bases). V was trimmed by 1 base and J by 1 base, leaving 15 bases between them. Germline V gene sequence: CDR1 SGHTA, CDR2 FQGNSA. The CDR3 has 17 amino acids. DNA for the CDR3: TGTGCCAGCAGCTTAGGAGGCAGGGTGGGCGGCACAGATACGCAGTATTTT. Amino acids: CASSLGGRVGGTDTQYF.

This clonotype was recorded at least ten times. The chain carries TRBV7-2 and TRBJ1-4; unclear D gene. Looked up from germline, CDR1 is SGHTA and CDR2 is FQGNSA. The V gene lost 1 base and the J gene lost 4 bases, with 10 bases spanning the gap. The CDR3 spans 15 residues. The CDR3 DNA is TGTGCCAGCAGCTTAGGGGGTCAGCTTAATGAAAAACTGTTTTTT. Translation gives CASSLGGQLNEKLFF.

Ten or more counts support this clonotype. In DNA, the CDR3 is TGTGCCAGCAGCCCAGTAGACAGATCCTATGGCTACACCTTC. Translation gives CASSPVDRSYGYTF. The gene calls are TRBV7-9 and TRBJ1-2; D possibly corresponds to TRBD1 (5 bases). Deletions cut 5 bases from V and 4 bases from J, with 14 bases between. From germline, CDR1 is SEHNR and CDR2 FQNEAQ (reference sequence). The CDR3 has 14 residues.

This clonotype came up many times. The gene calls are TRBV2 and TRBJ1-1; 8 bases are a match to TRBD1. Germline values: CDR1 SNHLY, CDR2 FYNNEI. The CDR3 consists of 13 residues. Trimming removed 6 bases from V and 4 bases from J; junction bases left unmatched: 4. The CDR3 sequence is CASRKDRVTEAFF. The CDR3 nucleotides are TGTGCCAGCAGGAAGGACAGGGTCACTGAAGCTTTCTTT.

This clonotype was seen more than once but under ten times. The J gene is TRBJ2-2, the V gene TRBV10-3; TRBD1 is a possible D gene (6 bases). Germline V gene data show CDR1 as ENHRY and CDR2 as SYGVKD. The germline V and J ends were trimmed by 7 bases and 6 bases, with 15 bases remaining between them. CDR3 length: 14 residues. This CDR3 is CAINPSGVAGELFF. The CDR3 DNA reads TGTGCCATCAACCCTTCAGGGGTGGCCGGGGAGCTGTTTTTT.

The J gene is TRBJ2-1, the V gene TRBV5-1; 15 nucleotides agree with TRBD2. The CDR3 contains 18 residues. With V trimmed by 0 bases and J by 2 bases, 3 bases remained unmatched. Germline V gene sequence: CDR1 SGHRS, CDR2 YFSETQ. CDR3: CASSLGGLAGGAYNEQFF. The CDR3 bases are TGCGCCAGCAGCTTGGGGGGACTAGCGGGGGGCGCCTACAATGAGCAGTTCTTC.

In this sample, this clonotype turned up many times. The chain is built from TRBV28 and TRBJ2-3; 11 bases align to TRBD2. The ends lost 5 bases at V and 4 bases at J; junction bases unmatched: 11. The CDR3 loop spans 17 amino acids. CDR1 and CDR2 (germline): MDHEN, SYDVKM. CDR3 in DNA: TGTGCCAGCAGTCTCTTAGCGGGAGGGCAGGTGCCAGATACGCAGTATTTT. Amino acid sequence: CASSLLAGGQVPDTQYF. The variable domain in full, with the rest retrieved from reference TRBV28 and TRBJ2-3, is DVKVTQSSRYLVKRTGEKVFLECVQDMDHENMFWYRQDPGLGLRLIYFSYDVKMKEKGDIPEGYSVSREKKERFSLILESASTNQTSMYLCASSLLAGGQVPDTQYFGPGTRLTVL.

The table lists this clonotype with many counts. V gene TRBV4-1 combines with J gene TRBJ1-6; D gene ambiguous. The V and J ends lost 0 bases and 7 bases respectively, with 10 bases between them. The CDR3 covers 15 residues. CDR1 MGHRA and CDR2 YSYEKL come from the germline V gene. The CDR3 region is CASSQETYTNSPLHF. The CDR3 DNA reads TGCGCCAGCAGCCAAGAGACGTATACCAATTCACCCCTCCACTTT.

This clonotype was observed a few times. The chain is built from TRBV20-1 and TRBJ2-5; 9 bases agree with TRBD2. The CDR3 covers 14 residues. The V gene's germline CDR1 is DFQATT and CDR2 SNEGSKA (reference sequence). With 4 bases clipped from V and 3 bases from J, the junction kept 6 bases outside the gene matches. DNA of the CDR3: TGCAGTGCTACCCTAGCGGGAACAAAAGAGACCCAGTACTTC. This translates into CSATLAGTKETQYF.

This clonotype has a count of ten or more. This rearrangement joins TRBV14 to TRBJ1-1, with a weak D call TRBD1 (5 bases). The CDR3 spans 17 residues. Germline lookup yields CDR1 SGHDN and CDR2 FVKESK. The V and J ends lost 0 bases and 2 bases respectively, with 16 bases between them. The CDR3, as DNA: TGTGCCAGCAGCCAAGATATGGCCAGGGAGGGAAACACTGAAGCTTTCTTT. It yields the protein CASSQDMAREGNTEAFF.

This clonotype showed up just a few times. The CDR3 DNA reads as TGTGCCACCAGTGATTTGCGGTCGAGCGGGAGTTTGGGTGAGCAGTTCTTC. The encoded protein is CATSDLRSSGSLGEQFF. The rearrangement joins TRBV24-1 to TRBJ2-1, with 8 bases matching TRBD2. The germline V gene encodes CDR1 KGHDR and CDR2 SFDVKD. This CDR3 region has 17 residues. V dropped 0 bases and J dropped 9; count of bases not matched to a gene: 12.

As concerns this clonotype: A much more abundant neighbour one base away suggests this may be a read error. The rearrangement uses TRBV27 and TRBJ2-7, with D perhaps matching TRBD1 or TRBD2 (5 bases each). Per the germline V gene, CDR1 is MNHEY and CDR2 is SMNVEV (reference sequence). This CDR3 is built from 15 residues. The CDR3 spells CAGSRRRDLSYEQYF. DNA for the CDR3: TGTGCCGGCAGTCGCCGCCGGGACCTCTCCTACGAGCAGTACTTC.

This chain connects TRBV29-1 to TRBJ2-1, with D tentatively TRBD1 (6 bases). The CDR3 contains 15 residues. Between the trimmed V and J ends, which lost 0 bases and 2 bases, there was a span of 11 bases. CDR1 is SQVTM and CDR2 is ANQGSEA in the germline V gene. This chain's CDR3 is CSVEDIGGPYNEQFF. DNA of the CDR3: TGCAGCGTTGAAGACATAGGGGGACCCTACAATGAGCAGTTCTTC.

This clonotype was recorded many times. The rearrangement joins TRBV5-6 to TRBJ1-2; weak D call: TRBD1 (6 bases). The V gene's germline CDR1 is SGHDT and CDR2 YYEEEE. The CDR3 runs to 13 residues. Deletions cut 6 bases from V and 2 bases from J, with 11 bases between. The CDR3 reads CASTLQGNYGYTF. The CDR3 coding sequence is TGTGCCAGCACCCTACAGGGAAACTATGGCTACACCTTC. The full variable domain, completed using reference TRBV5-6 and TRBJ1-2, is DAGVTQSPTHLIKTRGQQVTLRCSPKSGHDTVSWYQQALGQGPQFIFQYYEEEERQRGNFPDRFSGHQFPNYSSELNVNALLLGDSALYLCASTLQGNYGYTFGSGTRLTVV.

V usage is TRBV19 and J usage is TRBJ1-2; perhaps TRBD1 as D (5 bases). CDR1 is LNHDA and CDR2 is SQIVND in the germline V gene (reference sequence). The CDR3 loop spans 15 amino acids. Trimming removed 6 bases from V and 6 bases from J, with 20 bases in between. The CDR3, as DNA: TGTGCCAGTAGGAAGCAGGAGTCGTGGGACCATGGCTACACCTTC. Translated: CASRKQESWDHGYTF.

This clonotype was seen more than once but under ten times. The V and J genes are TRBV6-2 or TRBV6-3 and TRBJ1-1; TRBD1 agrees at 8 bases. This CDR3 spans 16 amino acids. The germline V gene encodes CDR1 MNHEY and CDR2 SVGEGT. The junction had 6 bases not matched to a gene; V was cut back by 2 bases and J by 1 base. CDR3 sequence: CASSYPVGTGNTEAFF. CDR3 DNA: TGTGCCAGCAGTTACCCCGTCGGGACAGGGAACACTGAAGCTTTCTTT.

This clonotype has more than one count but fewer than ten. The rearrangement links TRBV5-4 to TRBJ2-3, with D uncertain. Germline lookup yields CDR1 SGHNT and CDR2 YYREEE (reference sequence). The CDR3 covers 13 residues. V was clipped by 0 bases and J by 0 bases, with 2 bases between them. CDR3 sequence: CASSLDSTDTQYF. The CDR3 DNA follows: TGTGCCAGCAGCTTGGACAGCACAGATACGCAGTATTTT.

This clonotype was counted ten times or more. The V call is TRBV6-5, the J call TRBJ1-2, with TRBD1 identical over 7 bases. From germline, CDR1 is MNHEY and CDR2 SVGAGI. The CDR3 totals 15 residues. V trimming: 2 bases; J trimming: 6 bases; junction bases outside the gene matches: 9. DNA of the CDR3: TGTGCCAGCAGTTACAGAGATAGGGGGCGAGATGGCTACACCTTC. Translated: CASSYRDRGRDGYTF.

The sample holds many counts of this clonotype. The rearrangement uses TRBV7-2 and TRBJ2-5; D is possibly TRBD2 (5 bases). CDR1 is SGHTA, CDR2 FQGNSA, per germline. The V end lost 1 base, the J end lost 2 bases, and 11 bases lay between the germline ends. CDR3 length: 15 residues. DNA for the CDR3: TGTGCCAGCAGCTTAGGGCTGGGGAGTCAAGAGACCCAGTACTTC. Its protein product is CASSLGLGSQETQYF.

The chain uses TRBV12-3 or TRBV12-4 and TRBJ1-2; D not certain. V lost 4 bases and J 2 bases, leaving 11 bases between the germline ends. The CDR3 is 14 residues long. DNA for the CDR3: TGTGCCAGCAGTTCCACAACAGAGAACTATGGCTACACCTTC. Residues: CASSSTTENYGYTF.

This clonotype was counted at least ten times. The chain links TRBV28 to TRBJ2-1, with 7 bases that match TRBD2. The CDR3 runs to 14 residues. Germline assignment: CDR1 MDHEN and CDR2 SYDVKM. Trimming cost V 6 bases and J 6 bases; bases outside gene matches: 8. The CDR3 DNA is TGTGCCAGCAGAGCTGGACTAGTCGGCAATGAGCAGTTCTTC. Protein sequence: CASRAGLVGNEQFF. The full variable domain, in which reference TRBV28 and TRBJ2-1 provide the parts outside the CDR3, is DVKVTQSSRYLVKRTGEKVFLECVQDMDHENMFWYRQDPGLGLRLIYFSYDVKMKEKGDIPEGYSVSREKKERFSLILESASTNQTSMYLCASRAGLVGNEQFFGPGTRLTVL.

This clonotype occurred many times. Written as DNA, the CDR3 is TGTGCCAGTTGCGGCCCGGAGGGTAGCAACTATGGCTACACCTTC. This codes for CASCGPEGSNYGYTF. J is TRBJ1-2 and V is TRBV19; D not resolved. V shed 8 bases and J shed 2 bases, with 18 bases lying between them. Germline V gives CDR1 LNHDA, CDR2 SQIVND (reference sequence). There are 15 residues in the CDR3. The entire variable domain, with the rest obtained from reference TRBV19 and TRBJ1-2, is as follows: DGGITQSPKYLFRKEGQNVTLSCEQNLNHDAMYWYRQDPGQGLRLIYYSQIVNDFQKGDIAEGYSVSREKKESFPLTVTSAQKNPTAFYLCASCGPEGSNYGYTFGSGTRLTVV.

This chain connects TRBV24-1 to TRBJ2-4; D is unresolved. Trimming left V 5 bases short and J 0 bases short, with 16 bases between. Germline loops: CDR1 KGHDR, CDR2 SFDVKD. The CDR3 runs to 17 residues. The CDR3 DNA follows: TGTGCCACCAGTGTCCTAAGGGCTACGGGAGCCAAAAACATTCAGTACTTC. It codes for CATSVLRATGAKNIQYF.

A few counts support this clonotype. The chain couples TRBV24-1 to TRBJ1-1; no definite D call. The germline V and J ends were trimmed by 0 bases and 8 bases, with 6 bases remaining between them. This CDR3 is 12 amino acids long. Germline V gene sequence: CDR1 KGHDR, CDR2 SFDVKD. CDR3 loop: CATSDLHEEAFF. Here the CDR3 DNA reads TGTGCCACCAGTGATTTGCACGAGGAAGCTTTCTTT.

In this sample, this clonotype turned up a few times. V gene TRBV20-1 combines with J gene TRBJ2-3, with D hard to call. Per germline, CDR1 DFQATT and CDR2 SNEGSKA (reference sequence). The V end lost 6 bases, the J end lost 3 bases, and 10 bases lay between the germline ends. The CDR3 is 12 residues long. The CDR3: CSANFVTDTQYF. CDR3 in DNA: TGCAGTGCCAATTTTGTTACAGATACGCAGTATTTT.

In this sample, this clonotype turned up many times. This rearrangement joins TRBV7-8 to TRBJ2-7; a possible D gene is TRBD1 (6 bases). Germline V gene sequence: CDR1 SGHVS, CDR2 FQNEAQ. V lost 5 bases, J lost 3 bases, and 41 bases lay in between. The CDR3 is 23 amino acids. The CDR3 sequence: CASSPVGTSDQMIEIHYFYEQYF. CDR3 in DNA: TGTGCCAGCAGCCCAGTAGGGACAAGCGACCAGATGATTGAAATCCATTATTTCTACGAGCAGTACTTC.

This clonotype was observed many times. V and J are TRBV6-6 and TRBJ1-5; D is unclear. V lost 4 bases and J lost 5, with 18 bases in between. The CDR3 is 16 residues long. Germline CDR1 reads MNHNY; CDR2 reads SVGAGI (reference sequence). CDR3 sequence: CASSSGGVVNDQPQHF. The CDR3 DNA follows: TGTGCCAGCAGTTCCGGCGGGGTGGTTAACGATCAGCCCCAGCATTTT.